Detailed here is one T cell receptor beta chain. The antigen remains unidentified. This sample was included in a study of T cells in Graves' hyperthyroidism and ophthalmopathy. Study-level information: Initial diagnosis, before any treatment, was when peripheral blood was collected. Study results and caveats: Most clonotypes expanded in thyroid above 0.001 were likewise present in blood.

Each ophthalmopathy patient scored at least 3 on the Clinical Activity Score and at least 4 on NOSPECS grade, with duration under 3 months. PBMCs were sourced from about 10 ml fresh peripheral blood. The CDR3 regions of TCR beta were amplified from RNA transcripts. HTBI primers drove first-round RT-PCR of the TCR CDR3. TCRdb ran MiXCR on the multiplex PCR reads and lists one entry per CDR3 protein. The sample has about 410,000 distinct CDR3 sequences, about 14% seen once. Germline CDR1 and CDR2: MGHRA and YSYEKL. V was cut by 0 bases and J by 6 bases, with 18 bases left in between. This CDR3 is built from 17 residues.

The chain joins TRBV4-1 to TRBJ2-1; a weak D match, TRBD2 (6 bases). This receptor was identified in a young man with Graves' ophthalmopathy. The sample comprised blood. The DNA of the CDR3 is TGCGCCAGCAGCCAAGATGGGTTAGCGGCAAACTCCAATGAGCAGTTCTTC. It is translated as CASSQDGLAANSNEQFF.